These 13 T cell receptor beta chains originate from one sample sequenced in a study of OX40 agonist ivuxolimab in advanced cancers. Using immunoSEQ multiplex PCR, the repertoire was profiled, and TCRdb retains in-frame clones only, with some absent. The table records about 30,000 clones, more than 70% of them present only once. Specimen: CD4+ or CD8+ T cells sorted from blood, collected in a trial of the OX40 agonist ivuxolimab. These receptors originate from an adult with an advanced solid tumor such as melanoma, head and neck, liver or kidney cancer.

This clone was recorded once. For the CDR3, the DNA is TGTGCCAGCAGCCAAGATCCCCTAGCGGGAGGGCCTAGAACTGAGCAGTTCTTC. This sequence encodes CASSQDPLAGGPRTEQFF. The chain joins TRBV4-2 to TRBJ2-1, with 12 bases aligning to TRBD2. The germline gives CDR1 LGHNA, CDR2 YNFKEQ. The trim removed 0 bases at V and 9 bases at J, leaving 12 bases unmatched. The CDR3 runs 18 residues.

In nucleotides, the CDR3 is TGTGCCAGCAGTTTAACGGAGACAGATACGCAGTATTTT. Encoded protein: CASSLTETDTQYF. This chain links TRBV28 with TRBJ2-3; no clear D. Per the germline V gene, CDR1 is MDHEN and CDR2 is SYDVKM. V lost 2 bases, J lost 3 bases, and 6 bases lay in between. This CDR3 is 13 amino acids long.

J is TRBJ2-7 and V is TRBV2; 9 bases are a match to TRBD1. J lost 3 bases, V lost 8 bases, and 11 bases had no gene match. This CDR3 contains 15 residues. CDR1 SNHLY and CDR2 FYNNEI come from the germline V gene. The CDR3, as DNA: TGTGCCAGCCAATTAAACAGGGGGCGCGTCTACGAGCAGTACTTC. Its protein product is CASQLNRGRVYEQYF.

The V and J genes are TRBV11-1 and TRBJ2-2, with 7 bases fitting TRBD1. Trimming at V came to 5 bases and at J to 7 bases, leaving 10 bases not matched to a gene. This CDR3 has 15 amino acids. The germline CDR1 and CDR2 sequences are SGHAT and FQDESV (reference sequence). CDR3 amino acids: CASSTETGSVGELFF. CDR3 in DNA: TGTGCCAGCAGCACCGAGACAGGGTCGGTCGGGGAGCTGTTTTTT. Together with reference TRBV11-1 and TRBJ2-2, the CDR3 gives the full variable domain: EAEVAQSPRYKITEKSQAVAFWCDPISGHATLYWYRQILGQGPELLVQFQDESVVDDSQLPKDRFSAERLKGVDSTLKIQPAELGDSAMYLCASSTETGSVGELFFGEGSRLTVL.

This clone was counted a few times. V gene TRBV6-4 combines with J gene TRBJ2-3; 8 positions agree with TRBD2. The germline gives CDR1 MRHNA, CDR2 SNTAGT. The CDR3 contains 14 residues. V shed 3 bases and J 1 base; nucleotides not matched to a gene: 0. CDR3 sequence reads: CASSEREGTDTQYF. In DNA, the CDR3 is TGTGCCAGCAGTGAGCGGGAGGGCACAGATACGCAGTATTTT.

Points on this clone: The junction differs from germline at one of its ends, possibly a read error. The chain is built from TRBV6-5 and TRBJ2-5; maybe TRBD1 (6 bases). Germline values: CDR1 MNHEY, CDR2 SVGAGI. This CDR3 is 11 amino acids long. The CDR3 reads CASSVQGPQDF. In DNA, the CDR3 is TGTGCCAGCAGTGTACAGGGCCCGCAGGACTTC.

V gene TRBV9 combines with J gene TRBJ2-7; D ambiguous. Trimming stripped 0 bases from V and 7 bases from J, with 14 bases between. Looked up from germline, CDR1 is SGDLS and CDR2 is YYNGEE. The CDR3 runs to 14 residues. This CDR3 is CASSVGSRLWEQYF. As DNA, the CDR3 is TGTGCCAGCAGCGTAGGGTCACGACTGTGGGAGCAGTACTTC.

The chain joins TRBV6-1 to TRBJ1-5, with a possible D match to TRBD1 (5 bases). Between the trimmed V and J ends, which lost 5 bases and 6 bases, there was a span of 17 bases. This CDR3 region has 15 residues. Germline CDR1 MNHNS, CDR2 SASEGT. CDR3 nucleotide sequence: TGTGCCAGCAGTAACCCCGGGGGGGAGGCTCAGCCCCAGCATTTT. This codes for CASSNPGGEAQPQHF.

The rearrangement links TRBV7-8 to TRBJ1-2; a possible D gene is TRBD1 (5 bases). The V and J ends lost 0 bases and 3 bases respectively, with 14 bases between them. From germline, CDR1 is SGHVS and CDR2 FQNEAQ. The CDR3 runs to 16 residues. The chain's CDR3 is CASSLAVGTEYYGYTF. For the CDR3, the DNA is TGTGCCAGCAGCTTAGCGGTAGGGACGGAATACTATGGCTACACCTTC. The whole variable domain, remainder taken from reference TRBV7-8 and TRBJ1-2, is GAGVSQSPRYKVAKRGQDVALRCDPISGHVSLFWYQQALGQGPEFLTYFQNEAQLDKSGLPSDRFFAERPEGSVSTLKIQRTQQEDSAVYLCASSLAVGTEYYGYTFGSGTRLTVV.

V usage is TRBV5-1 and J usage is TRBJ1-1, with 10 bases fitting TRBD1. The germline V gene encodes CDR1 SGHRS and CDR2 YFSETQ. The CDR3 runs to 16 residues. V dropped 3 bases and J dropped 5; count of bases not matched to a gene: 10. The CDR3 bases are TGCGCCAGCAGCTGGTCCCGACAGGGGGCGAGGACTGAAGCTTTCTTT. This gives the protein CASSWSRQGARTEAFF.

This clone was detected once. The chain uses TRBV28 and TRBJ1-1; 8 nucleotides match TRBD1. CDR1 MDHEN and CDR2 SYDVKM come from the germline V gene. The J segment lost 0 bases and the V segment lost 6 bases, leaving 9 bases of the junction unmatched. The CDR3 covers 16 residues. CDR3 region: CASRQDREVLNTEAFF. Written as DNA, the CDR3 is TGTGCCAGCAGGCAGGACAGGGAAGTATTGAACACTGAAGCTTTCTTT.

This chain joins TRBV7-2 and TRBJ2-3; unclear D gene. Trimming took 2 bases from V and 0 from J, leaving 3 bases between them. This CDR3 has 13 amino acids. Germline V gene sequence: CDR1 SGHTA, CDR2 FQGNSA. The CDR3 DNA reads TGTGCCAGCAGCTTATATAGCACAGATACGCAGTATTTT. This codes for CASSLYSTDTQYF.

This clone appeared once. The rearrangement links TRBV4-3 to TRBJ1-4; no definite D call. Germline assignment: CDR1 LGHNA and CDR2 YSLEER. The V and J ends lost 2 bases and 8 bases respectively, with 9 bases between them. This CDR3 spans 13 amino acids. This CDR3 reads CASSQQRGEKLFF. In nucleotides, the CDR3 is TGCGCCAGCAGCCAACAGAGAGGAGAAAAACTGTTTTTT.